The 16 T cell receptor beta chains below come from one sample, sequenced in a study of identical twins (dated by TCRdb to the mid-2010s). Library method: 5' RACE. The sequencing machine was an Illumina HiSeq 2000. Using fastp trimming at Q25 and MiXCR clonotype assembly, TCRdb reanalyzed the public sequencing data and kept in-frame beta chains. CDR3 protein duplicates are merged, each entry listing the most common genes and DNA. This sample is represented by hundreds of thousands of distinct CDR3 sequences; about 8.3% of them were singletons. The ten largest make up around 2.1% of the sample. This sample also belongs to another study, concerning yellow fever vaccine responses in identical twins.

The sample consisted of memory (CD45RO+) T cells sorted from blood. Interpreted using the paper, the cell subset or site label stands for: CD45RO+ enriched T cells. The receptors come from a young woman in good health.

This clonotype was observed many times. The V and J genes are TRBV10-3 and TRBJ2-5; D call uncertain. V shed 6 bases and J shed 2 bases, with 10 bases lying between them. The CDR3 extends over 13 amino acids. Germline-derived CDR1 and CDR2 are ENHRY and SYGVKD. Here the CDR3 reads CAISPQLQETQYF. CDR3 bases: TGTGCCATCAGCCCCCAACTACAAGAGACCCAGTACTTC.

This clonotype appeared many times. The V and J genes are TRBV5-1 and TRBJ1-4, with TRBD1 matching 9 bases. The CDR3 covers 15 residues. With V trimmed by 4 bases and J by 3 bases, 4 bases remained unmatched. Germline V gene lookup returns CDR1 SGHRS and CDR2 YFSETQ. The CDR3 nucleotides are TGCGCCAGCAGCAACAACAGGGGGCCTAATGAAAAACTGTTTTTT. This translates into CASSNNRGPNEKLFF.

The genes are TRBV12-3 or TRBV12-4 and TRBJ2-5, with a weak D call TRBD1 (5 bases). Trimming took 5 bases from V and 5 from J, leaving 18 bases between them. The length of the CDR3 is 15 residues. DNA of the CDR3: TGTGCCAGCAGTCCTTCCCGGGCAGGGCGCGAGACCCAGTACTTC. This encodes CASSPSRAGRETQYF.

The chain joins TRBV10-3 to TRBJ2-7; TRBD2 agrees at 7 bases. Germline values: CDR1 ENHRY, CDR2 SYGVKD. This CDR3 contains 12 residues. J gave up 7 bases and V 7 bases, and 7 bases lay outside the gene matches. As DNA, the CDR3 is TGTGCCATCATGGGGGGAGGGCAGGAGCAGTACTTC. Translated, it gives CAIMGGGQEQYF.

The chain joins TRBV21-1 to TRBJ2-1; the D call in the table, TRBD1, was not verified against the DNA. TRBV21-1 is flagged as a pseudogene. This CDR3 region has 17 residues. CDR3 in DNA: TGTGCCAGCAGCAACTGGGACAGGGGGCGGTTTGGGAATGAGCAGTTCTTC. Translated: CASSNWDRGRFGNEQFF.

This clonotype has ten or more counts. The gene calls are TRBV3-1 and TRBJ1-3; D is possibly TRBD1 (5 bases). The CDR3 has 16 residues. V lost 4 bases to trimming and J lost 0 bases, with 13 bases between them. The V gene's germline CDR1 is LGHDT and CDR2 YNNKEL (reference sequence). CDR3 coding DNA: TGTGCCAGCAGCCTAGGGACGACTGGCTCTGGAAACACCATATATTTT. Its translation: CASSLGTTGSGNTIYF.

The rearrangement uses TRBV20-1 and TRBJ2-7; TRBD2 is a possible D gene (7 bases). V was trimmed by 0 bases and J by 9 bases, leaving 27 bases between them. CDR3 length: 17 amino acids. The V gene's germline CDR1 is DFQATT and CDR2 SNEGSKA (reference sequence). The CDR3 protein is CSARDCMRRGPIRVQYV. CDR3 nucleotide sequence: TGCAGTGCTAGAGATTGTATGAGGCGGGGGCCGATACGAGTGCAGTACGTC.

This sequence joins TRBV5-1 and TRBJ1-1; no definite D call. Trimming left V 3 bases short and J 1 base short, with 7 bases between. Germline V gives CDR1 SGHRS, CDR2 YFSETQ. The CDR3 covers 13 residues. The CDR3: CASSWQANTEAFF. As DNA, the CDR3 is TGCGCCAGCAGCTGGCAGGCGAACACTGAAGCTTTCTTT.

The chain employs TRBV2 and TRBJ1-5, with TRBD1 matching 9 bases. Germline V gene data show CDR1 as SNHLY and CDR2 as FYNNEI. The V gene end was trimmed by 4 bases and the J gene end by 5 bases; junction bases not matched to a gene: 3. The CDR3 is 14 amino acids. CDR3 loop: CASSVTGGDQPQHF. CDR3 DNA sequence: TGTGCCAGCAGTGTGACAGGGGGAGATCAGCCCCAGCATTTT.

This chain joins TRBV2 and TRBJ1-1; tentative D call: TRBD1 (5 bases). Between the trimmed V and J ends, which lost 7 bases and 4 bases, there was a span of 19 bases. Germline V gene data show CDR1 as SNHLY and CDR2 as FYNNEI. This CDR3 is built from 15 residues. Here the CDR3 reads CASKGARGSGTEAFF. The CDR3 coding sequence is TGTGCCAGCAAAGGGGCTCGGGGTAGTGGCACTGAAGCTTTCTTT.

V and J are TRBV5-6 and TRBJ2-2; the D is unclear. The germline V gene encodes CDR1 SGHDT and CDR2 YYEEEE. CDR3 length: 15 amino acids. The germline V and J ends were trimmed by 2 bases and 6 bases, with 14 bases remaining between them. In DNA form, the CDR3 reads TGTGCCAGCAGCTTCTCTGGCATACCCTCCGGGGAGCTGTTTTTT. It yields the protein CASSFSGIPSGELFF.

This chain links TRBV20-1 with TRBJ2-1; 8 positions agree with TRBD2. Germline CDR1 is DFQATT and CDR2 is SNEGSKA (reference sequence). This CDR3 comprises 14 residues. After removal of 2 bases from V and 8 bases from J, the junction contained 8 bases not matched to a gene. The CDR3 region has the DNA TGCAGTGCTAGATGGCTAGCGGGTGGAGATGAGCAGTTCTTC. Translating gives CSARWLAGGDEQFF.

The sample holds many counts of this clonotype. The rearrangement uses TRBV5-1 and TRBJ1-1, with D tentatively TRBD1 (5 bases). This CDR3 contains 15 residues. Per the germline V gene, CDR1 is SGHRS and CDR2 is YFSETQ. The V end lost 0 bases, the J end lost 4 bases, and 13 bases lay between the germline ends. CDR3 DNA sequence: TGCGCCAGCAGCTTGGAACCTCGGGGCGGCACTGAAGCTTTCTTT. Encoded protein: CASSLEPRGGTEAFF.

The chain links TRBV14 to TRBJ2-3; 8 bases map to TRBD2. Germline V gives CDR1 SGHDN, CDR2 FVKESK. The trim removed 1 base at V and 14 bases at J, leaving 5 bases unmatched. This CDR3 contains 12 residues. This CDR3 is CASSQGGRSLYF. The CDR3 coding sequence is TGTGCCAGCAGCCAAGGCGGGAGGAGTTTGTATTTT.

The chain is built from TRBV11-2 and TRBJ2-2; TRBD2 is a possible D gene (5 bases). Trimming took off 9 bases at V and 4 bases at J, with 21 bases between the two ends. This CDR3 has 16 amino acids. From germline, CDR1 is SGHAT and CDR2 FQNNGV. The chain's CDR3 is CASQSGVAGGTGELFF. For the CDR3, the DNA is TGTGCCAGTCAATCCGGGGTGGCAGGAGGCACCGGGGAGCTGTTTTTT. Filled out from reference TRBV11-2 and TRBJ2-2, the complete variable domain reads EAGVAQSPRYKIIEKRQSVAFWCNPISGHATLYWYQQILGQGPKLLIQFQNNGVVDDSQLPKDRFSAERLKGVDSTLKIQPAKLEDSAVYLCASQSGVAGGTGELFFGEGSRLTVL.

This clonotype was recorded many times. The V call is TRBV12-3 or TRBV12-4, the J call TRBJ1-1, with a possible D match to TRBD1 (5 bases). The CDR3 has 15 residues. Trimming removed 4 bases at V and 4 bases at J, with 16 bases between. The CDR3 DNA reads TGTGCCAGCAGTTGGGCCGGGGCTCCGAGCACTGAAGCTTTCTTT. This gives the protein CASSWAGAPSTEAFF.